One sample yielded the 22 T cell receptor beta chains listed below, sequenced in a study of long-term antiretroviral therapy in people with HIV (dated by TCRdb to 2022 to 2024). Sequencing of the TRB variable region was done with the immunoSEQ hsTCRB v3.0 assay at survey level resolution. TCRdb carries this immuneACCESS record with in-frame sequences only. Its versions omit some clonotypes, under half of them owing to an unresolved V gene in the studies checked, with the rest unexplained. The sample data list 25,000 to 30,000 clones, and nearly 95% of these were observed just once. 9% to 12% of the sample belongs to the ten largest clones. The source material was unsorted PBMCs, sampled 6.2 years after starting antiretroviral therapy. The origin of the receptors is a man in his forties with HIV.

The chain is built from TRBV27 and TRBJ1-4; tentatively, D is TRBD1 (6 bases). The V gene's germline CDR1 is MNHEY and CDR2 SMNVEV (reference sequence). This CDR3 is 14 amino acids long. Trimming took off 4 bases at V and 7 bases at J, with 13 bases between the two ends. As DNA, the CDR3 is TGTGCCAGCAGTTCCGTGGGGGCTGTTGAAAAACTGTTTTTT. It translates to CASSSVGAVEKLFF. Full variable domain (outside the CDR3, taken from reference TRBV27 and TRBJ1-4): EAQVTQNPRYLITVTGKKLTVTCSQNMNHEYMSWYRQDPGLGLRQIYYSMNVEVTDKGDVPEGYKVSRKEKRNFPLILESPSPNQTSLYFCASSSVGAVEKLFFGSGTQLSVL.

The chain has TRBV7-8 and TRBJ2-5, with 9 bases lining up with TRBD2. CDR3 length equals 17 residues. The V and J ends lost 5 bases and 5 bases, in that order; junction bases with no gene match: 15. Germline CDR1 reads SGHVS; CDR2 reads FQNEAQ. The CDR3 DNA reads TGTGCCAGCAGCACCGAGGATAGCGGGAGAGGCAAGGAGACCCAGTACTTC. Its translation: CASSTEDSGRGKETQYF.

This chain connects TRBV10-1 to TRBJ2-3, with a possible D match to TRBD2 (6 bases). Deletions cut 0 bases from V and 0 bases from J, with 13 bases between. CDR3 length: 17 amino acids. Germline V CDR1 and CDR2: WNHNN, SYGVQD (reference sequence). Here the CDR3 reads CASSESLAVLSTDTQYF. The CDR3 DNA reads TGCGCCAGCAGTGAGTCCTTAGCGGTTCTAAGCACAGATACGCAGTATTTT.

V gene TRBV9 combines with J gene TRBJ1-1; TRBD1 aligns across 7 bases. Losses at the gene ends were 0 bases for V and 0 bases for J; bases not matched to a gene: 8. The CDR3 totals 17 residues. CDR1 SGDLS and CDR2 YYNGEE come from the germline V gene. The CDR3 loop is CASSVAGQGGMNTEAFF. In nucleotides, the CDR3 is TGTGCCAGCAGCGTAGCGGGACAAGGGGGCATGAACACTGAAGCTTTCTTT.

CDR3 amino acids: CASSMTTSSYEQYF. CDR3 nucleotides: TGTGCCAGTAGTATGACTACGAGCTCCTACGAGCAGTACTTC. V and J are TRBV19 and TRBJ2-7; a possible D gene is TRBD2 (5 bases). CDR3 length equals 14 residues. CDR1 is LNHDA, CDR2 SQIVND, per germline (reference sequence). V lost 3 bases and J 0 bases, leaving 9 bases between the germline ends.

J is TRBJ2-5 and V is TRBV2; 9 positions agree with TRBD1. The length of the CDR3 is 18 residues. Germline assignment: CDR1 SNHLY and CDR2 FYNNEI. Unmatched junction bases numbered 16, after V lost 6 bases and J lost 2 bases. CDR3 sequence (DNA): TGTGCCAGCAGAAAGAACCCTGGGACAGGGAGAGATCAAGAGACCCAGTACTTC. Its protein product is CASRKNPGTGRDQETQYF.

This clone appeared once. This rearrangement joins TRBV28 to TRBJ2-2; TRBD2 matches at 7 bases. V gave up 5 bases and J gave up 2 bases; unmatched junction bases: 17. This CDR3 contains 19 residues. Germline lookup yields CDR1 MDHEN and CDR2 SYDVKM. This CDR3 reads CASSPIYGGGASNTGELFF. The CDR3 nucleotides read TGTGCCAGCAGTCCTATTTATGGGGGGGGAGCTAGTAACACCGGGGAGCTGTTTTTT.

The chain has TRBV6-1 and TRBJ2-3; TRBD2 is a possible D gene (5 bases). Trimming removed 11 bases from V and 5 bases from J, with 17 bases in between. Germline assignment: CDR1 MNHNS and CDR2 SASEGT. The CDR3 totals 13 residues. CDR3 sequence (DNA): TGTGCCCCCCGCGAGGGTTACGTAGATACGCAGTATTTT. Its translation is CAPREGYVDTQYF.

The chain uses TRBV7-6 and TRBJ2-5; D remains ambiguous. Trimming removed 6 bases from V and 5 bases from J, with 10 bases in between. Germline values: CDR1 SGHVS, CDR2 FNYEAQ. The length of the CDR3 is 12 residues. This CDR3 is CASSRQSETQYF. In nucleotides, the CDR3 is TGTGCCAGCAGTCGACAATCTGAGACCCAGTACTTC.

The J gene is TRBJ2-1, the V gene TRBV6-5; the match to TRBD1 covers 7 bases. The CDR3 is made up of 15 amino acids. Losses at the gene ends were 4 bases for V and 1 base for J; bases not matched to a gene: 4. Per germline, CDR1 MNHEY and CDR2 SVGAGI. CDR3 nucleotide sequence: TGTGCCAGCAGTTCGACAGGGTCGTCCTACAATGAGCAGTTCTTC. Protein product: CASSSTGSSYNEQFF.

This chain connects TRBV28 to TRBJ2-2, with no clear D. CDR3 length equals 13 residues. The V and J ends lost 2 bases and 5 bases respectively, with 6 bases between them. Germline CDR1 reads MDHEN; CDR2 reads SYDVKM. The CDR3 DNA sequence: TGTGCCAGCAGTTTAATGAGTACCGGGGAGCTGTTTTTT. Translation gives CASSLMSTGELFF. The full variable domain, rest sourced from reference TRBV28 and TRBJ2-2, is DVKVTQSSRYLVKRTGEKVFLECVQDMDHENMFWYRQDPGLGLRLIYFSYDVKMKEKGDIPEGYSVSREKKERFSLILESASTNQTSMYLCASSLMSTGELFFGEGSRLTVL.

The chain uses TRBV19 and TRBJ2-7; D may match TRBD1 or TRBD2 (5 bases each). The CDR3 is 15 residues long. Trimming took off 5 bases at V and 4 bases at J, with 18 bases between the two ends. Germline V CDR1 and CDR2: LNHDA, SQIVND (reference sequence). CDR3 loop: CASSVGPTGYYEQYF. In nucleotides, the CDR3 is TGTGCCAGTAGTGTGGGACCCACGGGGTATTACGAGCAGTACTTC.

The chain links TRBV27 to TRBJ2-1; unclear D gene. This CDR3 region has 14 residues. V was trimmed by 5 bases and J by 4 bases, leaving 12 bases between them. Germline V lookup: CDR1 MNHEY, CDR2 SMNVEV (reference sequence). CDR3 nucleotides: TGTGCCAGCAGTCTAAAAGACCATTACAATGAGCAGTTCTTC. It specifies CASSLKDHYNEQFF.

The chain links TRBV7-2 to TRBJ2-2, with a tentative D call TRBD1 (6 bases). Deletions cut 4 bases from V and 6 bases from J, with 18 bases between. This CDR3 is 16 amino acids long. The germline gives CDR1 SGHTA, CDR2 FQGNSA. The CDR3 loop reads CASSSPRDNPPGELFF. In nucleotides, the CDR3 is TGTGCCAGCAGCTCCCCCCGGGACAACCCGCCCGGGGAGCTGTTTTTT. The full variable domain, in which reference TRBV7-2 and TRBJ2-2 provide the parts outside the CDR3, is GAGVSQSPSNKVTEKGKDVELRCDPISGHTALYWYRQSLGQGLEFLIYFQGNSAPDKSGLPSDRFSAERTGGSVSTLTIQRTQQEDSAVYLCASSSPRDNPPGELFFGEGSRLTVL.

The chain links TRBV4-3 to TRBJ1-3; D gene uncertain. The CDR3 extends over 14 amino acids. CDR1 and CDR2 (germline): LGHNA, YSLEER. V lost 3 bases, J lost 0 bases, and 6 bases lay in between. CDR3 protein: CASSQDSSGNTIYF. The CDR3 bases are TGCGCCAGCAGCCAGGATAGCTCTGGAAACACCATATATTTT.

The CDR3 region has the DNA TGTGCCAGCAGTTACTCTACTGTGCCGACTAACTATGGCTACACCTTC. This codes for CASSYSTVPTNYGYTF. V is TRBV6-5 and J is TRBJ1-2; D is undetermined. This CDR3 is built from 16 residues. V lost 0 bases to trimming and J lost 0 bases, with 11 bases between them. Germline CDR1 reads MNHEY; CDR2 reads SVGAGI.

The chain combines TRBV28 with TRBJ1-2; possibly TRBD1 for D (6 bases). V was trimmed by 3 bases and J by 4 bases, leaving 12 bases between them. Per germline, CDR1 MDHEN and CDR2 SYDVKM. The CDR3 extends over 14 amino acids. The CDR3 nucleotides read TGTGCCAGCAGTTTGGGCAGGGGTCCCTATGGCTACACCTTC. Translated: CASSLGRGPYGYTF.

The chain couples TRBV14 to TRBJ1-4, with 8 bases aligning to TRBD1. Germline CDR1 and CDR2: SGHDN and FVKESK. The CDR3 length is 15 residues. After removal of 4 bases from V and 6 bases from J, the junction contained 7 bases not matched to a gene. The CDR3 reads CASSPSGRGHEKLFF. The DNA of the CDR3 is TGTGCCAGCAGCCCGTCGGGCAGGGGGCATGAAAAACTGTTTTTT.

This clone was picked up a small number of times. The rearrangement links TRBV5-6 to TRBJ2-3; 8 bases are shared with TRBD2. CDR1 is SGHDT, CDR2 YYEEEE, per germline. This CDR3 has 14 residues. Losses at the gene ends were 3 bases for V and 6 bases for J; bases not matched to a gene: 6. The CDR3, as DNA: TGTGCCAGCAGCTCGGGACTAGGGGAGGATACGCAGTATTTT. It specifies CASSSGLGEDTQYF.

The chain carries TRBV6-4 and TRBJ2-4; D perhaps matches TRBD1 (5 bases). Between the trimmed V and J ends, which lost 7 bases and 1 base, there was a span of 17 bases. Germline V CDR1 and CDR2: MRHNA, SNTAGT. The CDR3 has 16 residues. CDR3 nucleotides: TGTGCCAGCACCCCTGATCGAAACAGGGCCAAAAACATTCAGTACTTC. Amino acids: CASTPDRNRAKNIQYF.

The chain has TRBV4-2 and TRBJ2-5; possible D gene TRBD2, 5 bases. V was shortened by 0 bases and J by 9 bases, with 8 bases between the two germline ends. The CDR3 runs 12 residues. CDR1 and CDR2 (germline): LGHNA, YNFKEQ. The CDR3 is CASSQESAAQYF. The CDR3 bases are TGTGCCAGCAGCCAAGAATCAGCGGCCCAGTACTTC.

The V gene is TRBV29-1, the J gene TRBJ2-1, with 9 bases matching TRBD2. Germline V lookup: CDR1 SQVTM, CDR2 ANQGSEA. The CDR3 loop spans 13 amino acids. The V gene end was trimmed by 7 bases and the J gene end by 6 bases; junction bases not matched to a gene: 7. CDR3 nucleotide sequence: TGCAGCGGTTTAGCGGGAGAGGGCAATGAGCAGTTCTTC. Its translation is CSGLAGEGNEQFF.